What follows are 14 T cell receptor beta chains derived from one specimen sequenced in a study of T cell repertoires in ileal Crohn's disease. Noted time point: inflamed ileum from the surgical specimen. Measured with immunoSEQ multiplex PCR; TCRdb has only the in-frame clones, and not every one. The sample consists of about 5,300 clones, 82% of them appearing once. The sample comprised ileal tissue. The receptors originated from an adult with Crohn's disease.

V usage is TRBV7-6 and J usage is TRBJ1-1, with 8 bases matching TRBD1. V shed 4 bases, J shed 2 bases, and the junction held 3 bases outside the gene matches. Germline CDR1 is SGHVS and CDR2 is FNYEAQ. The CDR3 has 14 residues. CDR3 sequence: CASSSTGANTEAFF. The CDR3, as DNA: TGTGCCAGCAGCTCGACAGGGGCAAACACTGAAGCTTTCTTT. The variable domain in full, completed from reference TRBV7-6 and TRBJ1-1, reads GAGVSQSPRYKVTKRGQDVALRCDPISGHVSLYWYRQALGQGPEFLTYFNYEAQQDKSGLPNDRFSAERPEGSISTLTIQRTEQRDSAMYRCASSSTGANTEAFFGQGTRLTVV.

This clone was recorded once. The gene calls are TRBV4-1 and TRBJ1-1; D gene unclear. The CDR3 length is 11 residues. The germline V gene has CDR1 MGHRA and CDR2 YSYEKL. The V and J ends lost 8 bases and 4 bases respectively, with 8 bases between them. The CDR3 here is CASRFRTEAFF. CDR3 sequence (DNA): TGCGCCAGCCGATTTCGCACTGAAGCTTTCTTT.

This clone occurred once. The V and J genes are TRBV7-9 and TRBJ2-2; D unclear. The ends were cut back, 5 bases at V and 0 bases at J, with 13 bases in the middle. The germline V gene encodes CDR1 SEHNR and CDR2 FQNEAQ (reference sequence). The CDR3 spans 16 residues. CDR3 in amino acids: CASSPPGLANTGELFF. The CDR3 DNA reads as TGTGCCAGCAGCCCCCCCGGGCTCGCGAACACCGGGGAGCTGTTTTTT.

This clone was observed a handful of times. This chain links TRBV19 with TRBJ2-3; 12 bases are a match to TRBD1. The CDR3 is 16 amino acids. Germline lookup yields CDR1 LNHDA and CDR2 SQIVND (reference sequence). V trimming: 5 bases; J trimming: 5 bases; junction bases outside the gene matches: 8. The CDR3 region is CASSDSGTGGLDTQYF. In DNA, the CDR3 is TGTGCCAGTAGTGATTCCGGGACAGGGGGCCTAGATACGCAGTATTTT.

The rearrangement links TRBV15 to TRBJ1-5; unclear D gene. The CDR3 runs to 15 residues. The V end lost 0 bases, the J end lost 3 bases, and 9 bases lay between the germline ends. Germline V gives CDR1 LNHNV, CDR2 YYDKDF (reference sequence). DNA for the CDR3: TGTGCCACCAGCAGAGATCCCTGGCTCAATCAGCCCCAGCATTTT. Its protein product is CATSRDPWLNQPQHF.

The chain is built from TRBV30 and TRBJ1-2; D may be TRBD1 (5 bases). CDR3 length equals 15 residues. V lost 3 bases and J lost 0, with 14 bases in between. The germline V gene has CDR1 GTSNPN and CDR2 SVGIG (reference sequence). CDR3 protein: CAWSDRGKANYGYTF. The CDR3 DNA reads as TGTGCCTGGAGCGACCGGGGGAAGGCTAACTATGGCTACACCTTC.

The chain carries TRBV11-2 and TRBJ2-7; weak D call: TRBD2 (5 bases). Germline V lookup: CDR1 SGHAT, CDR2 FQNNGV. Between the trimmed V and J ends, which lost 2 bases and 3 bases, there was a span of 14 bases. The CDR3 covers 15 residues. Written as DNA, the CDR3 is TGTGCCAGCAGCTTAAGATCGGACTGGAACTACGAGCAGTACTTC. It translates to CASSLRSDWNYEQYF.

The genes are TRBV5-1 and TRBJ2-3, with TRBD2 matching 7 bases. V lost 7 bases, J lost 0 bases, and 8 bases stayed unmatched. CDR3 length: 15 residues. Germline assignment: CDR1 SGHRS and CDR2 YFSETQ. The CDR3 reads CASGGGRRSTDTQYF. CDR3 DNA: TGCGCCAGCGGGGGGGGACGTAGGAGCACAGATACGCAGTATTTT.

The J gene is TRBJ1-1, the V gene TRBV9; D unresolved. CDR1 is SGDLS, CDR2 YYNGEE, per germline. With 0 bases removed from V and 1 base from J, the gap between germline ends came to 4 bases. This CDR3 has 13 amino acids. In DNA, the CDR3 is TGTGCCAGCAGCGTAGAGGGGAACACTGAAGCTTTCTTT. It encodes CASSVEGNTEAFF. The entire variable domain, with the rest obtained from reference TRBV9 and TRBJ1-1, is as follows: DSGVTQTPKHLITATGQRVTLRCSPRSGDLSVYWYQQSLDQGLQFLIQYYNGEERAKGNILERFSAQQFPDLHSELNLSSLELGDSALYFCASSVEGNTEAFFGQGTRLTVV.

The J gene is TRBJ1-1, the V gene TRBV7-9; D not certain. V lost 3 bases to trimming and J lost 11 bases, with 19 bases between them. The CDR3 covers 14 residues. The germline gives CDR1 SEHNR, CDR2 FQNEAQ (reference sequence). The CDR3 loop reads CASSLSATGGEAFF. The CDR3 region has the DNA TGTGCCAGCAGCTTGTCGGCTACTGGCGGGGAGGCTTTCTTT.

The V call is TRBV5-1, the J call TRBJ1-5; D unclear. Germline V lookup: CDR1 SGHRS, CDR2 YFSETQ. This CDR3 region has 14 residues. V dropped 0 bases and J dropped 5 bases, with 9 bases sitting between them. The CDR3 spells CASSLGDEHQPQHF. The DNA for the CDR3 is TGCGCCAGCAGCTTGGGGGATGAACATCAGCCCCAGCATTTT.

The V and J genes are TRBV18 and TRBJ1-3; D is uncertain. The length of the CDR3 is 15 residues. Deletions cut 3 bases from V and 1 base from J, with 10 bases between. Germline values: CDR1 KGHSH, CDR2 LQKENI. This CDR3 is CASSPGEASGNTIYF. CDR3 sequence (DNA): TGTGCCAGCTCACCCGGCGAGGCTTCTGGAAACACCATATATTTT.

The V gene is TRBV19, the J gene TRBJ1-5, with TRBD1 as a possible D gene (6 bases). The germline V and J ends were trimmed by 5 bases and 3 bases, with 17 bases remaining between them. CDR3 length equals 16 residues. Germline loops: CDR1 LNHDA, CDR2 SQIVND (reference sequence). CDR3 DNA: TGTGCCAGTAGTCCAACCGGACAGCTCCCCAATCAGCCCCAGCATTTT. Translation: CASSPTGQLPNQPQHF.

The chain has TRBV6-4 and TRBJ2-2, with D possibly being TRBD2 (6 bases). The length of the CDR3 is 14 residues. Between the trimmed V and J ends, which lost 0 bases and 4 bases, there was a span of 6 bases. CDR1 is MRHNA, CDR2 SNTAGT, per germline. As DNA, the CDR3 is TGTGCCAGCAGTGACTCGGGGGGCACCGGGGAGCTGTTTTTT. Protein: CASSDSGGTGELFF.